This T cell receptor (beta chain) was recorded in a study of CD8 T cells in ankylosing spondylitis. Regarding the study as a whole: According to the report, clones linked to the disease were significantly enriched in matched synovial fluid samples taken from ankylosing spondylitis patients. Prior work had noted some motif variants in reactive arthritis blood and synovial fluid. The study identified a TCR beta motif of several highly homologous variants that appeared characteristic of ankylosing spondylitis blood. As for the disease-linked clones, they showed a CD8+ phenotype and occurred at relatively low frequencies in peripheral blood.

This clonotype was observed a handful of times. Antigen specificity is unknown. Germline lookup yields CDR1 MNHNS and CDR2 SASEGT. The V and J ends lost 6 bases and 6 bases respectively, with 23 bases between them. The length of the CDR3 is 16 residues. Quantitative barcoded 5'-RACE was used to prepare TCR beta libraries. TCRdb re-derived calls from the 5' RACE reads in MiXCR, one entry per CDR3 protein. The data hold a few hundred thousand distinct CDR3 sequences, with roughly an eighth observed a single time. The chain links TRBV6-1 to TRBJ1-1, with TRBD1 as a possible D gene (5 bases). The material sequenced was blood, either unsorted or a sorted T cell fraction (not recorded which). The source is a male donor with ankylosing spondylitis. The DNA of the CDR3 is TGTGCCAGCAGCCCAAGGGCAGGGTCCATGTACCCTGAAGCTTTCTTT. Translation: CASSPRAGSMYPEAFF.